The rows below give T cell receptor beta chains drawn from one sample of a study of spatial heterogeneity in lung cancer. A single record per CDR3 protein comes from TCRdb applying MiXCR to the 5' RACE reads. The table has 110,000 or so distinct CDR3 sequences, 11% seen once. Sequencing used PBMCs, obtained at follow-up. These TCRs come from a female donor with early-stage non-small cell lung cancer. Both conserved end residues are trimmed from each CDR3. D genes are given only for firm matches.

d_call j_call v_call cdr3_aa
- TRBJ1-4 TRBV6-6 ASSATTVGRGKLF
- TRBJ1-1 TRBV20-1 SARRGGGVNTEAF
- TRBJ2-3 TRBV5-4 ASSLKTPPDTQY
- TRBJ1-6 TRBV19 ASSKDPRSSPLH
- TRBJ1-3 TRBV7-8 ASSLSRDTGNTIY
- TRBJ1-4 TRBV25-1 ASSEAGAVEKLF
- TRBJ2-3 TRBV29-1 SVEEFGAYSNTQY
TRBD1 TRBJ1-1 TRBV28 ATLNRGKSDTEAF
- TRBJ2-1 TRBV24-1 ATSDAGTFKDDNEQF
- TRBJ1-1 TRBV27 AASRGAGSRNTEAF
- TRBJ1-5 TRBV27 ASSPRQALRNQPQH
- TRBJ1-1 TRBV9 ASRYRNGAF
- TRBJ2-6 TRBV7-6 ASSGARMRSGANVLT
- TRBJ2-2 TRBV30 AWRGIQGSQTGELF
- TRBJ2-1 TRBV6-2/TRBV6-3 ASSYLLDRDNEQF
TRBD1 TRBJ2-5 TRBV12-3/TRBV12-4 ASSQTGSETQY
- TRBJ1-2 TRBV6-2/TRBV6-3 ASSYPPVQGYT
TRBD1 TRBJ2-5 TRBV11-2 ASSTKGQRLQETQY
- TRBJ2-3 TRBV7-9 ASSLLPQGLGDTQY
- TRBJ1-6 TRBV25-1 TSSEYHPSSYNSPLH
TRBD1 TRBJ1-6 TRBV28 ASSSRGRGSPLH
- TRBJ2-1 TRBV29-1 SVHRGPLNEQF
TRBD2 TRBJ2-3 TRBV7-9 ASSLTSGVTDTQY
- TRBJ1-5 TRBV12-3/TRBV12-4 ASSLNAGGNQPQH
- TRBJ2-2 TRBV6-5 ASSYSQTNTGELF
TRBD2 TRBJ2-3 TRBV5-1 ASSSSSGSRDTQY
- TRBJ2-1 TRBV29-1 SARGVVTYNEQF
- TRBJ2-3 TRBV2 ASSTDRAGGDTQY
TRBD1 TRBJ1-5 TRBV5-5 ASSSGGQPQH
TRBD1 TRBJ2-3 TRBV29-1 SVRQGEGSDTQY
- TRBJ2-7 TRBV2 ASSQVYEQY
- TRBJ2-1 TRBV5-1 ASSLGGDTNEQF
- TRBJ1-3 TRBV24-1 ATSDLTDSGNTIY
- TRBJ1-5 TRBV12-3/TRBV12-4 ASSSHVGVGDQPQH
TRBD1 TRBJ1-5 TRBV30 AWSAGTGRTQPQH
- TRBJ1-2 TRBV7-8 ASSSDRSLYGYT
- TRBJ2-2 TRBV24-1 ATSDLNQQPGELF
- TRBJ2-1 TRBV18 ASSPGLGGNEQF
- TRBJ1-3 TRBV27 ASSLRGPGAGNTIY
- TRBJ2-7 TRBV28 ASSSHYEQY
- TRBJ2-2 TRBV6-1 ASSDLGTGELF
- TRBJ1-4 TRBV19 ASSIAPAKLF
- TRBJ2-5 TRBV20-1 SAIRDPRSQETQY
TRBD2 TRBJ2-1 TRBV29-1 SVPRGASGSHEQF
TRBD2 TRBJ2-1 TRBV18 ASSPPGLAEQF
- TRBJ2-4 TRBV30 AQRLAAKNIQY
- TRBJ1-1 TRBV4-1 ASSREDGMNTEAF
TRBD2 TRBJ2-3 TRBV6-2/TRBV6-3 ASRTSGTDTQY
- TRBJ1-6 TRBV4-2 ASSAGDSNSPLH
TRBD2 TRBJ2-4 TRBV9 GSSAGLGLAKNIQY
TRBD2 TRBJ2-2 TRBV7-2 ASSLAGGTGELF
- TRBJ1-2 TRBV7-2 ASSFWGVPYGYT
- TRBJ2-1 TRBV7-9 ASSSPGPNEQF
TRBD2 TRBJ2-7 TRBV28 ATLTSPNSYEQY
- TRBJ2-1 TRBV18 ASSPPTTSEQF
- TRBJ2-7 TRBV20-1 SARGGTTPFYEQY
- TRBJ1-3 TRBV7-6 ASSLEPVGNTIY
TRBD1 TRBJ1-2 TRBV3-1 ASSQDLGGDNGYT
- TRBJ1-5 TRBV20-1 SAILRGNQPQH